The rows below give T cell receptor beta chains drawn from one sample of a study of PD-L1 blockade in urothelial cancer. Sequencing used immunoSEQ multiplex PCR; TCRdb keeps in-frame clones, though not all of them. The sample gives 40,000 to 60,000 clones, about 80% of which show up once; more than 3% is in the top ten. The material sequenced was PBMCs, taken around atezolizumab (anti-PD-L1) treatment. The receptors here all came from a man in his 70s with urothelial cancer. Each CDR3 is given with its conserved first and last residue. A D gene is named only where the DNA matches it firmly. Some rows mark clone size as missing; the rest say once, few, many or name a class of expanded clone.

TRBV15,NA,TRBJ2-1,TRBD2,CATSREVWAGGYNEQFF,TGTGCCACCAGCAGAGAGGTGTGGGCGGGGGGGTACAATGAGCAGTTCTTC
TRBV5-4,NA,TRBJ2-1,TRBD1,CASRPGGQGDEQFF,TGTGCCAGCAGGCCCGGTGGACAGGGCGATGAGCAGTTCTTC
TRBV9,NA,TRBJ2-5,NA,CASSPDQETQYF,TGTGCCAGCAGCCCAGACCAAGAGACCCAGTACTTC
TRBV6-1,NA,TRBJ2-3,NA,CASSEREFLYTQYF,TGTGCCAGCAGTGAAAGGGAGTTCTTGTATACGCAGTATTTT
TRBV7-2,few,TRBJ1-3,TRBD1,CASSLGGQGLAGNTIYF,TGTGCCAGCAGCTTAGGGGGACAGGGTCTTGCGGGAAACACCATATATTTT
TRBV19,NA,TRBJ1-5,NA,CASRYTGADQPQHF,TGTGCCAGTAGATACACTGGAGCCGATCAGCCCCAGCATTTT
TRBV27,NA,TRBJ1-2,NA,CASSLSIREGGYTF,TGTGCCAGCAGTTTATCGATCCGGGAGGGTGGATACACCTTC
TRBV7-2,NA,TRBJ1-1,NA,CASSLYGGGRGTEAFF,TGTGCCAGCAGCCTATATGGGGGGGGCCGAGGCACTGAAGCTTTCTTT
TRBV29-1,few,TRBJ2-3,NA,CSVLGGSTDTQYF,TGCAGCGTTTTGGGGGGTAGCACAGATACGCAGTATTTT
TRBV11-2,NA,TRBJ2-1,TRBD2,CASSLASGYNEQFF,TGTGCCAGCAGCTTGGCTAGCGGCTACAATGAGCAGTTCTTC
TRBV4-1,NA,TRBJ2-4,NA,CASSQEEQGSKNIQYF,TGCGCCAGCAGCCAAGAGGAGCAGGGTTCCAAAAACATTCAGTACTTC
TRBV5-5,NA,TRBJ1-5,NA,CASSLSGDQPQHF,TGTGCCAGCAGCTTATCAGGGGATCAGCCCCAGCATTTT
TRBV20-1,NA,TRBJ1-1,NA,CSANRVTEAFF,TGCAGTGCTAACAGGGTCACTGAAGCTTTCTTT
TRBV5-1,NA,TRBJ2-5,TRBD2,CASSLELAGGRETQYF,TGCGCCAGCAGCTTGGAACTAGCGGGGGGGCGAGAGACCCAGTACTTC
TRBV5-6,NA,TRBJ2-1,NA,CASSLWGRRNYNEQFF,TGTGCCAGCAGCTTGTGGGGGAGGCGAAACTACAATGAGCAGTTCTTC
TRBV29-1,once,TRBJ2-2,NA,CSAGTTNTGELFF,TGCAGCGCGGGGACAACGAACACCGGGGAGCTGTTTTTT
TRBV5-6,NA,TRBJ2-7,NA,CASSSWAGWYEQYF,TGTGCCAGCAGCTCCTGGGCGGGGTGGTACGAGCAGTACTTC
TRBV5-5,NA,TRBJ2-1,TRBD1,CASSLGPGQGTNNEQFF,TGTGCCAGCAGCTTGGGACCGGGACAGGGGACTAACAATGAGCAGTTCTTC
TRBV28,once,TRBJ2-1,TRBD2,CASSLSGRYNYNEQFF,TGTGCCAGCAGTCTAAGCGGGAGGTACAATTACAATGAGCAGTTCTTC
TRBV7-3,NA,TRBJ2-6,NA,CASSLTLRGPTGGASGANVLTF,TGTGCCAGCAGCTTAACCCTCCGAGGGCCAACAGGGGGGGCCTCTGGGGCCAACGTCCTGACTTTC
TRBV4-3,few,TRBJ2-2,NA,CASSQDTGFTGELFF,TGCGCCAGCAGCCAAGATACAGGGTTCACCGGGGAGCTGTTTTTT
TRBV4-2,NA,TRBJ2-1,TRBD1,CASSQERDSSYNEQFF,TGTGCCAGCAGCCAAGAGAGGGACAGCTCCTACAATGAGCAGTTCTTC
TRBV28,NA,TRBJ1-3,TRBD1,CASSSPGQGVGNTIYF,TGTGCCAGCAGTTCACCGGGACAGGGAGTTGGAAACACCATATATTTT
TRBV25-1,NA,TRBJ1-4,TRBD1,CASSAPGQPNEKLFF,TGTGCCAGCAGTGCACCGGGACAGCCTAATGAAAAACTGTTTTTT
TRBV7-3,NA,TRBJ2-1,NA,CASSRGGNEQFF,TGTGCCAGCAGCCGCGGAGGGAATGAGCAGTTCTTC
TRBV2,NA,TRBJ1-1,NA,CASSEAGTRNEAFF,TGTGCCAGCAGTGAAGCTGGGACACGAAATGAAGCTTTCTTT